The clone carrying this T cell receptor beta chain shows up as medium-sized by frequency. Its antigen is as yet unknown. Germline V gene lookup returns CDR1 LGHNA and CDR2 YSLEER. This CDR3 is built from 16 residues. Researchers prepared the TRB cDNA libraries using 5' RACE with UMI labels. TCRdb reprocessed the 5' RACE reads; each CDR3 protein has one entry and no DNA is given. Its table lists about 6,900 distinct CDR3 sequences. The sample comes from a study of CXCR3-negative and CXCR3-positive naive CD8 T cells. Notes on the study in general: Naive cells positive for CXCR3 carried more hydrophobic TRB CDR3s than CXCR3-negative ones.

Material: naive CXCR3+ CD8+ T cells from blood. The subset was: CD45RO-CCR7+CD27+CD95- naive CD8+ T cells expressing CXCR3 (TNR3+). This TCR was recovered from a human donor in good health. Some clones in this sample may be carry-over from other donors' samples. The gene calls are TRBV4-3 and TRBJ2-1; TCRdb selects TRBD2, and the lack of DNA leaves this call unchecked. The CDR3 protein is CASSQDRGLADNEQFF.